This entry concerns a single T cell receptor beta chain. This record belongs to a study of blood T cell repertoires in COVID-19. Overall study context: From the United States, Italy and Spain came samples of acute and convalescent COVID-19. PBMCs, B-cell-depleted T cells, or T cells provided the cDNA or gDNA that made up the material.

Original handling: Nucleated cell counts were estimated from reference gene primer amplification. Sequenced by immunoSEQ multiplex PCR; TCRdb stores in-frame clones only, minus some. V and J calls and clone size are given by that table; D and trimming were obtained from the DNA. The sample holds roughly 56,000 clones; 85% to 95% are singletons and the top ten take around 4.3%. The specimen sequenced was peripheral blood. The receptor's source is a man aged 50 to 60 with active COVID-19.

This chain's CDR3 is CASSPTGTGVSPLHF. The CDR3 DNA reads as TGTGCCAGTAGCCCAACCGGGACAGGGGTTTCACCCCTCCACTTT. V gene TRBV19 combines with J gene TRBJ1-6; 10 bases are a match to TRBD1. This CDR3 spans 15 amino acids. CDR1 and CDR2 (germline): LNHDA, SQIVND (reference sequence). V lost 6 bases to trimming and J lost 9 bases; unmatched junction nucleotides: 8.